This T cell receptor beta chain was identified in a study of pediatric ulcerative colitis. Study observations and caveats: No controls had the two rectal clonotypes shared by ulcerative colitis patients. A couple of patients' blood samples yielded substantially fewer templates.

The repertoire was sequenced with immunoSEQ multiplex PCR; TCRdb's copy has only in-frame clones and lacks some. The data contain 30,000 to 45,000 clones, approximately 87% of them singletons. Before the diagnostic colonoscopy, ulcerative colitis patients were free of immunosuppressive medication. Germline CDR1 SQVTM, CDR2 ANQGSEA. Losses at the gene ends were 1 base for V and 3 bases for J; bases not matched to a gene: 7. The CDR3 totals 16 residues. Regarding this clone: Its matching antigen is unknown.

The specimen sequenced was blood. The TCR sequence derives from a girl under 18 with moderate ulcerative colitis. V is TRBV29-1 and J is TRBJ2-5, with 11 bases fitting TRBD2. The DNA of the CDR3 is TGCAGCGTTGAAGTAGCGGGAGGGCCGCTAAAAGAGACCCAGTACTTC. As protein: CSVEVAGGPLKETQYF.